The 25 T cell receptor beta chains reported below all come from one sample, sequenced in a study of identical twins. TCRdb reprocessed the 5' RACE reads via MiXCR and lists one record per CDR3 protein. Among roughly 500,000 distinct CDR3 sequences listed, approximately 22% were seen once. This same sample was also taken into another study, of T cells expressing NK-cell markers.

The sequenced sample was CD4+ T cells sorted from blood. These receptors were collected from a woman aged 18-35 years in good health.

This clonotype has more than one count but fewer than ten. The genes are TRBV5-6 and TRBJ1-2; the D is unclear. V was shortened by 1 base and J by 4 bases, with 5 bases between the two germline ends. The CDR3 runs 12 residues. CDR1 SGHDT and CDR2 YYEEEE come from the germline V gene. CDR3 bases: TGTGCCAGCAGCTTGAAGAGCTATGGCTACACCTTC. Protein sequence: CASSLKSYGYTF. The full variable domain, rest sourced from reference TRBV5-6 and TRBJ1-2, is DAGVTQSPTHLIKTRGQQVTLRCSPKSGHDTVSWYQQALGQGPQFIFQYYEEEERQRGNFPDRFSGHQFPNYSSELNVNALLLGDSALYLCASSLKSYGYTFGSGTRLTVV.

J is TRBJ2-2 and V is TRBV10-3; D remains unclear. CDR1 and CDR2 (germline): ENHRY, SYGVKD. Trimming cost V 5 bases and J 0 bases, with 10 bases left between them. This CDR3 spans 15 amino acids. CDR3 DNA sequence: TGTGCCATCAGTTCGGACGGAGCGAACACCGGGGAGCTGTTTTTT. Amino acids: CAISSDGANTGELFF.

This clonotype has just a few counts. The chain has TRBV11-1 and TRBJ2-1; TRBD2 aligns across 14 bases. The germline CDR1 and CDR2 sequences are SGHAT and FQDESV (reference sequence). The CDR3 is 18 amino acids. Trimming removed 3 bases from V and 0 bases from J; junction bases left unmatched: 4. The CDR3 DNA reads as TGTGCCAGCAGCTTCAGACTAGCGGGGGGGAGCTCCTACAATGAGCAGTTCTTC. Its translation is CASSFRLAGGSSYNEQFF. The whole variable domain, remainder taken from reference TRBV11-1 and TRBJ2-1, is EAEVAQSPRYKITEKSQAVAFWCDPISGHATLYWYRQILGQGPELLVQFQDESVVDDSQLPKDRFSAERLKGVDSTLKIQPAELGDSAMYLCASSFRLAGGSSYNEQFFGPGTRLTVL.

This clonotype turned up a few times. This chain uses TRBV6-2 or TRBV6-3 with TRBJ2-7; 15 nucleotides line up with TRBD2. In germline, CDR1 is MNHEY, CDR2 SVGEGT. V was pared by 5 bases and J by 2 bases, with 16 bases of the junction left unmatched. This CDR3 has 20 residues. DNA of the CDR3: TGTGCCAGCAGTACTGCGATACCGGTCGGGACTAGCGGGAGGACCTACGAGCAGTACTTC. Its translation: CASSTAIPVGTSGRTYEQYF.

The rearrangement uses TRBV27 and TRBJ2-4; D gene unclear. The CDR3 covers 18 residues. CDR1 is MNHEY, CDR2 SMNVEV, per germline (reference sequence). The V and J ends lost 5 bases and 0 bases respectively, with 20 bases between them. CDR3 protein: CASSTAVWAAKAKNIQYF. CDR3 DNA sequence: TGTGCCAGCAGTACCGCAGTCTGGGCAGCAAAAGCCAAAAACATTCAGTACTTC.

The rearrangement joins TRBV6-2 or TRBV6-3 to TRBJ1-1, with 9 bases that match TRBD1. Trimming took 0 bases from V and 3 from J; bases not matched to a gene: 8. Germline CDR1 is MNHEY and CDR2 is SVGEGT. The CDR3 sequence is 17 residues long. CDR3 in amino acids: CASSYSQGAGLDTEAFF. The DNA for the CDR3 is TGTGCCAGCAGTTACTCACAGGGGGCTGGTTTGGACACTGAAGCTTTCTTT.

This clonotype came up a few times. This chain links TRBV20-1 with TRBJ1-1; D possibly corresponds to TRBD1 (6 bases). The V and J ends lost 4 bases and 9 bases respectively, with 12 bases between them. CDR3 length equals 11 residues. Germline loops: CDR1 DFQATT, CDR2 SNEGSKA (reference sequence). In nucleotides, the CDR3 is TGCAGTGCTAAGGTACAGGGACAAGCTTTCTTT. This translates into CSAKVQGQAFF.

This chain connects TRBV7-9 to TRBJ2-2; 8 nucleotides agree with TRBD1. Germline-derived CDR1 and CDR2 are SEHNR and FQNEAQ (reference sequence). With 5 bases clipped from V and 3 bases from J, the junction kept 2 bases outside the gene matches. The CDR3 contains 14 residues. DNA of the CDR3: TGTGCCAGCAGCGACAGGGGCGACACCGGGGAGCTGTTTTTT. It codes for CASSDRGDTGELFF.

The genes are TRBV29-1 and TRBJ2-2; tentative D call: TRBD2 (6 bases). This CDR3 comprises 13 residues. The V gene lost 6 bases and the J gene lost 6 bases, with 14 bases spanning the gap. Germline V lookup: CDR1 SQVTM, CDR2 ANQGSEA. CDR3 amino acids: CSVPTREAGELFF. The CDR3 region has the DNA TGCAGCGTACCAACTAGGGAGGCCGGGGAGCTGTTTTTT.

This clonotype showed up many times. The CDR3 DNA sequence: TGTGCCAGCAGCCCCGGACAGGGGACCTATGGCTACACCTTC. Translated, it gives CASSPGQGTYGYTF. The chain has TRBV7-9 and TRBJ1-2; 9 positions agree with TRBD1. The CDR3 has 14 residues. Germline-derived CDR1 and CDR2 are SEHNR and FQNEAQ (reference sequence). J lost 4 bases, V lost 5 bases, and 5 bases had no gene match.

This clonotype has ten or more counts. The chain combines TRBV11-2 with TRBJ2-7; D perhaps matches TRBD2 (6 bases). CDR1 and CDR2 from the germline V gene are SGHAT and FQNNGV. The CDR3 consists of 13 residues. Trimming left V 5 bases short and J 4 bases short, with 12 bases between. The CDR3 nucleotides are TGTGCCAGCAGCCCCCGGGCGGGGTACGAGCAGTACTTC. Encoded protein: CASSPRAGYEQYF.

This clonotype was seen many times. The CDR3 coding sequence is TGTGCCAGCAGTAGCCGGGGAGATGAGCAGTTCTTC. This sequence encodes CASSSRGDEQFF. The chain couples TRBV12-3 or TRBV12-4 to TRBJ2-1, with D possibly matching TRBD2 (5 bases). The germline V and J ends were trimmed by 5 bases and 8 bases, with 10 bases remaining between them. CDR3 length: 12 amino acids.

This chain connects TRBV20-1 to TRBJ2-5, with 9 bases that match TRBD2. Trimming removed 2 bases from V and 2 bases from J; junction bases left unmatched: 3. CDR3 length: 14 residues. Germline-derived CDR1 and CDR2 are DFQATT and SNEGSKA (reference sequence). The chain's CDR3 is CSARLAGSQETQYF. The CDR3 nucleotides read TGCAGTGCTAGACTAGCGGGATCACAAGAGACCCAGTACTTC.

J is TRBJ1-1 and V is TRBV6-4; possible D gene TRBD1, 5 bases. The germline V gene encodes CDR1 MRHNA and CDR2 SNTAGT. This CDR3 spans 13 amino acids. Trimming pared 5 bases from V and 0 bases from J, leaving 7 bases between. CDR3 region: CASSRGMNTEAFF. The CDR3 DNA reads as TGTGCCAGCAGTCGGGGCATGAACACTGAAGCTTTCTTT.

In nucleotides, the CDR3 is TGCAGCGTTGAAGCCCACCTGTTAGATACGCAGTATTTT. Amino acid sequence: CSVEAHLLDTQYF. The chain combines TRBV29-1 with TRBJ2-3, with no clear D. Germline CDR1 SQVTM, CDR2 ANQGSEA. The CDR3 is 13 residues long. V was shortened by 1 base and J by 5 bases, with 10 bases between the two germline ends.

This clonotype has more than one count but fewer than ten. The CDR3 protein is CSVEVGGYTF. The CDR3, as DNA: TGCAGCGTTGAAGTCGGTGGCTACACCTTC. V is TRBV29-1 and J is TRBJ1-2; D is unresolved. V dropped 1 base and J dropped 7 bases, with 4 bases sitting between them. Germline V gene lookup returns CDR1 SQVTM and CDR2 ANQGSEA. The CDR3 spans 10 residues.

The J gene is TRBJ2-2, the V gene TRBV30, with TRBD2 identical over 8 bases. The junction had 6 bases not matched to a gene; V was cut back by 3 bases and J by 6 bases. The CDR3 is made up of 14 amino acids. CDR1 GTSNPN and CDR2 SVGIG come from the germline V gene (reference sequence). The CDR3 sequence: CAWSGAGAPGELFF. DNA of the CDR3: TGTGCCTGGAGCGGAGCGGGAGCCCCCGGGGAGCTGTTTTTT.

This sequence joins TRBV5-1 and TRBJ2-5; no clear D gene. Germline CDR1 and CDR2: SGHRS and YFSETQ. This CDR3 is 15 amino acids long. V lost 4 bases, J lost 4 bases, and 17 bases lay in between. The CDR3 reads CASSPPPPLGETQYF. Here the CDR3 DNA reads TGCGCCAGCAGCCCCCCCCCACCCTTGGGAGAGACCCAGTACTTC.

This clonotype has a handful of counts. V is TRBV9 and J is TRBJ2-1; 10 positions agree with TRBD1. The germline CDR1 and CDR2 sequences are SGDLS and YYNGEE. V trimming: 0 bases; J trimming: 8 bases; junction bases outside the gene matches: 2. This CDR3 contains 14 residues. This CDR3 reads CASSVETGGHEQFF. CDR3 DNA sequence: TGTGCCAGCAGCGTAGAGACAGGGGGCCATGAGCAGTTCTTC.

This clonotype was seen a handful of times. V usage is TRBV12-3 or TRBV12-4 and J usage is TRBJ1-1; 9 positions match TRBD1. The V segment lost 7 bases and the J segment 11 bases; nucleotides outside the gene matches: 14. The CDR3 loop spans 14 amino acids. CDR3 sequence (DNA): TGTGCCAGCAACACTGGGGGACAGGGTTTTGGGGCTTTCTTT. It encodes CASNTGGQGFGAFF.

V and J are TRBV7-2 and TRBJ2-7; D uncertain. This CDR3 is 12 amino acids long. Trimming took off 5 bases at V and 4 bases at J, with 9 bases between the two ends. Germline lookup yields CDR1 SGHTA and CDR2 FQGNSA. CDR3: CASSPHIYEQYF. CDR3 nucleotide sequence: TGTGCCAGCAGCCCCCACATTTACGAGCAGTACTTC.

This clonotype was observed a few times. The chain is built from TRBV7-9 and TRBJ1-3; D is ambiguous. Trimming pared 0 bases from V and 0 bases from J, leaving 9 bases between. The V gene's germline CDR1 is SEHNR and CDR2 FQNEAQ (reference sequence). CDR3 length: 16 amino acids. In nucleotides, the CDR3 is TGTGCCAGCAGCTTAGCGCTCGCGGGCTCTGGAAACACCATATATTTT. Its protein product is CASSLALAGSGNTIYF.

The chain is built from TRBV4-3 and TRBJ1-2; D remains unclear. Germline V gene lookup returns CDR1 LGHNA and CDR2 YSLEER. V lost 1 base and J lost 1, with 13 bases in between. There are 16 residues in the CDR3. CDR3 residues: CASSQVIGSRNYGYTF. The CDR3 DNA sequence: TGCGCCAGCAGCCAAGTGATTGGCAGCCGTAACTATGGCTACACCTTC.

The rearrangement joins TRBV7-9 to TRBJ2-7; D possibly corresponds to TRBD1 (6 bases). Trimming took 2 bases from V and 4 from J, leaving 15 bases between them. This CDR3 is built from 15 residues. CDR1 is SEHNR and CDR2 is FQNEAQ in the germline V gene (reference sequence). The CDR3 coding sequence is TGTGCCAGCAGCTTACCACCCGGACAGTCGTACGAGCAGTACTTC. It encodes CASSLPPGQSYEQYF.

This clonotype was found many times. The CDR3 region is CASSLVAGGEQYF. CDR3 nucleotides: TGTGCCAGCAGCTTAGTTGCGGGTGGTGAGCAGTACTTC. The rearrangement links TRBV7-2 to TRBJ2-7; D perhaps matches TRBD2 (5 bases). V shed 1 base and J shed 7 bases, with 11 bases lying between them. This CDR3 has 13 amino acids. The germline V gene has CDR1 SGHTA and CDR2 FQGNSA.